A selection of T cell receptor beta chains follows, all from one sample in a study of OX40 agonist ivuxolimab in advanced cancers. Sequencing was performed with immunoSEQ multiplex PCR; in TCRdb, only in-frame clones are kept and a portion is missing. The profile shows 35,000 to 45,000 clones, approximately 86% of them singletons. Here the sequenced sample was CD4+ or CD8+ T cells sorted from blood, taken in a trial of the OX40 agonist ivuxolimab. These receptors were obtained from an adult with an advanced solid tumor such as melanoma, head and neck, liver or kidney cancer. CDR3s include the opening cysteine and the closing phenylalanine or tryptophan. A D gene is named only where the DNA matches it firmly. Clone sizes are given selectively: once, few, many, or a class where the clone is expanded.

j_call clone_size v_call d_call cdr3_aa cdr3_nt
TRBJ1-2 few TRBV2 - CASSENRGSGYTF TGTGCCAGCAGTGAAAATCGGGGTTCTGGCTACACCTTC
TRBJ2-1 - TRBV28 - CASSLLAWEQFF TGTGCCAGCAGTTTATTGGCGTGGGAGCAGTTCTTC
TRBJ2-7 once TRBV5-4 TRBD2 CASSIQLAGGLEQYF TGTGCCAGCAGCATACAACTAGCGGGGGGTCTCGAGCAGTACTTC
TRBJ2-7 - TRBV7-8 TRBD1 CASSGQRGPYEQYF TGTGCCAGCAGCGGCCAGAGGGGGCCCTACGAGCAGTACTTC
TRBJ2-5 - TRBV5-1 TRBD2 CASSLGRGGLEETQYF TGCGCCAGCAGCTTGGGGCGGGGGGGCCTCGAAGAGACCCAGTACTTC
TRBJ2-3 - TRBV7-2 TRBD2 CASTPGGGGTDTQYF TGTGCCAGCACCCCGGGGGGGGGCGGCACAGATACGCAGTATTTT
TRBJ1-1 - TRBV7-2 - CASSLARDGRISRNTEAFF TGTGCCAGCAGCTTGGCCCGGGACGGCCGTATTAGTCGGAACACTGAAGCTTTCTTT
TRBJ1-5 - TRBV6-7 - CASSEEGRARYQPQHF TGTGCCAGCAGTGAAGAAGGCAGGGCTCGGTATCAGCCCCAGCATTTT
TRBJ2-7 - TRBV28 TRBD1 CASSLGTGGYEQYF TGTGCCAGCAGTTTGGGGACAGGGGGCTACGAGCAGTACTTC
TRBJ1-2 many TRBV6-5 - CASTPGYPYGYTF TGTGCCAGCACCCCAGGGTATCCCTATGGCTACACCTTC
TRBJ1-1 - TRBV28 TRBD1 CASSPRTGGDTEAFF TGTGCCAGCAGTCCGCGGACAGGGGGGGACACTGAAGCTTTCTTT
TRBJ2-7 - TRBV6-1 - CASTMELSSYEQYF TGTGCCAGCACAATGGAATTAAGCTCCTACGAGCAGTACTTC
TRBJ1-1 - TRBV19 - CASSIGDWAFF TGTGCCAGTAGTATTGGGGATTGGGCTTTCTTT
TRBJ1-5 - TRBV4-3 - CASSTVYHSNQPQHF TGCGCCAGCAGCACAGTATACCACAGCAATCAGCCCCAGCATTTT
TRBJ2-5 - TRBV6-1 - CASSVVTQYF TGTGCCAGCAGTGTCGTGACCCAGTACTTC
TRBJ2-1 - TRBV2 TRBD1 CASLRQGWDEQFF TGTGCCAGCCTGAGACAGGGGTGGGATGAGCAGTTCTTC
TRBJ2-1 - TRBV7-6 TRBD1 CASSSLGQVSYNEQFF TGTGCCAGCAGCTCCCTTGGACAGGTGTCCTACAATGAGCAGTTCTTC
TRBJ2-2 - TRBV7-2 - CASSHLPGELFF TGTGCCAGCAGCCACCTACCCGGGGAGCTGTTTTTT
TRBJ1-6 few TRBV4-1 - CASSQEGKSPLHF TGCGCCAGCAGCCAAGAAGGCAAATCACCCCTCCACTTT
TRBJ1-1 - TRBV28 - CASSSTGRNTEAFF TGTGCCAGCAGTTCTACCGGGCGGAACACTGAAGCTTTCTTT
TRBJ2-7 medium-sized TRBV16 TRBD1 CASSLGQGDHEQYF TGTGCCAGCAGCCTGGGACAGGGAGACCACGAGCAGTACTTC
TRBJ2-2 - TRBV5-1 TRBD1 CASSLVGGAGTGELFF TGCGCCAGCAGCTTGGTAGGGGGCGCTGGGACCGGGGAGCTGTTTTTT
TRBJ1-6 - TRBV27 TRBD1 CASRTGTGVSPLHF TGTGCCAGCAGAACCGGGACAGGGGTATCACCCCTCCACTTT
TRBJ1-1 - TRBV7-3 - CASSLVTTTEAFF TGTGCCAGCAGCTTAGTCACAACCACTGAAGCTTTCTTT
TRBJ2-2 few TRBV5-4 - CASSLTDTGELFF TGTGCCAGCAGCTTGACGGACACCGGGGAGCTGTTTTTT
TRBJ2-5 - TRBV7-2 - CASSTPPSETQYF TGTGCCAGCAGCACCCCGCCTTCGGAGACCCAGTACTTC
TRBJ2-1 - TRBV11-3 - CASSLGPGGLYNEQFF TGTGCCAGCAGCTTAGGCCCCGGGGGCCTCTACAATGAGCAGTTCTTC
TRBJ1-5 - TRBV19 TRBD1 CASSITGDSNQPQHF TGTGCCAGTAGTATAACAGGGGACAGCAATCAGCCCCAGCATTTT
TRBJ1-1 - TRBV4-1 - CASSQDPWTEAFF TGCGCCAGCAGCCAAGATCCCTGGACTGAAGCTTTCTTT
TRBJ1-6 - TRBV7-6 - CASSLAARGDSPLHF TGTGCCAGCAGCTTAGCGGCCAGGGGAGATTCACCCCTCCACTTT
TRBJ2-5 - TRBV13 - CASSLVTESQETQYF TGTGCCAGCAGCTTAGTGACAGAGTCCCAAGAGACCCAGTACTTC
TRBJ1-6 - TRBV5-8 - CASSLGMSPLHF TGTGCCAGCAGCTTGGGGATGTCACCCCTCCACTTT
TRBJ2-7 - TRBV19 TRBD2 CASSPGGVPYEQYF TGTGCCAGTAGTCCTGGGGGGGTGCCCTACGAGCAGTACTTC
TRBJ2-1 - TRBV10-3 - CAISESRDRSYNEQFF TGTGCCATCAGTGAGTCCAGGGACCGGTCCTACAATGAGCAGTTCTTC
TRBJ2-1 - TRBV28 - CASSPLNEQFF TGTGCCAGCAGCCCCCTGAATGAGCAGTTCTTC
TRBJ2-7 medium-sized TRBV4-3 TRBD1 CASSHSATGESYEQYF TGCGCCAGCAGCCATTCAGCGACAGGGGAGTCCTACGAGCAGTACTTC
TRBJ1-5 once TRBV28 - CASSLFQANQPQHF TGTGCCAGCAGTTTATTCCAGGCGAATCAGCCCCAGCATTTT
TRBJ2-3 - TRBV5-4 TRBD1 CASREGTGTQYF TGTGCCAGCAGAGAGGGGACAGGAACGCAGTATTTT
TRBJ2-1 - TRBV6-5 - CASSYSGRRAYNEQFF TGTGCCAGCAGTTACAGCGGCCGTCGGGCCTACAATGAGCAGTTCTTC
TRBJ2-1 - TRBV9 TRBD1 CASSANTGGSYNEQFF TGTGCCAGCAGCGCGAACACAGGGGGTTCCTACAATGAGCAGTTCTTC
TRBJ1-2 - TRBV28 - CASSLVLRSYGYTF TGTGCCAGCAGTTTAGTCCTTAGGTCCTATGGCTACACCTTC
TRBJ2-2 - TRBV5-1 TRBD1 CASGFPRDSNTGELFF TGCGCCAGCGGGTTCCCTAGGGACAGCAACACCGGGGAGCTGTTTTTT
TRBJ2-7 many TRBV19 - CASSMSGVTSYYEQYF TGTGCCAGTAGTATGAGCGGCGTAACCTCTTACTACGAGCAGTACTTC
TRBJ1-2 - TRBV28 - CASSPRGQANYGYTF TGTGCCAGCAGCCCCCGGGGTCAAGCTAACTATGGCTACACCTTC
TRBJ2-5 - TRBV9 TRBD2 CASSVFGGEETQYF TGTGCCAGCAGCGTGTTCGGGGGGGAAGAGACCCAGTACTTC
TRBJ2-7 medium-sized TRBV5-1 - CASSLTGPYEQYF TGCGCCAGCAGCTTGACAGGGCCCTACGAGCAGTACTTC
TRBJ1-1 - TRBV28 - CASSSDVEAFF TGTGCCAGCAGTAGCGATGTTGAAGCTTTCTTT
TRBJ2-2 - TRBV19 - CASTPIDSFSGELFF TGTGCCAGTACCCCTATTGACAGTTTCTCCGGGGAGCTGTTTTTT
TRBJ2-1 - TRBV4-3 TRBD2 CASSPYPTSGGPSSYNEQFF TGCGCCAGCAGCCCCTACCCGACTAGCGGGGGCCCGAGCTCCTACAATGAGCAGTTCTTC
TRBJ1-4 medium-sized TRBV7-6 - CASSPVGQSEKLFF TGTGCCAGCAGCCCCGTAGGGCAGAGTGAAAAACTGTTTTTT
TRBJ2-4 - TRBV9 - CASSVGGVGHRAKNIQYF TGTGCCAGCAGCGTAGGCGGGGTGGGACACCGAGCCAAAAACATTCAGTACTTC
TRBJ1-3 - TRBV28 TRBD1 CASRRDRAIGNTIYF TGTGCCAGCAGGCGGGACAGGGCGATTGGAAACACCATATATTTT
TRBJ1-1 many TRBV5-8 - CASSPGAMNTEAFF TGTGCCAGCAGCCCGGGGGCCATGAACACTGAAGCTTTCTTT
TRBJ2-7 - TRBV5-1 TRBD1 CASSLNLGQGVNEQYF TGCGCCAGCAGCCTAAACCTGGGACAGGGAGTGAACGAGCAGTACTTC
TRBJ1-6 once TRBV30 - CAWSDPLSSYNSPLHF TGTGCCTGGAGTGACCCCCTAAGCTCCTATAATTCACCCCTCCACTTT